A single sample gave rise to the 6 T cell receptor beta chains below, sequenced in a study of Graves' ophthalmopathy and Graves' hyperthyroidism (dated by TCRdb to about 2018). The reads were generated on an Illumina HiSeq 2000. TCR beta CDR3 regions were amplified from RNA transcripts for repertoire sequencing. The first round was an RT-PCR using HTBI primers with the Qiagen OneStep RT-PCR kit, and this first round was followed by a second-round multiplex PCR, then size selection and purification. TCRdb reprocessed the public reads (quality trimming at Q25 with fastp, clone calling with MiXCR) and kept in-frame beta chains. Each CDR3 protein appears once, grouped with its most common genes and DNA. The sample table lists some 200,000 distinct CDR3 sequences, over 25% of them with a count of one. Clones ranked in the top ten supply 8.5% to 9.5% of the sample. Sequences were obtained from peripheral blood. Receptor source: a man aged 50-59 years with Graves' ophthalmopathy. Donor details come from another sample of the same person, matched by shared clones.

This clonotype was seen repeatedly, ten times or more. The chain links TRBV5-1 to TRBJ2-3; TRBD2 agrees at 8 bases. With V trimmed by 0 bases and J by 3 bases, 6 bases remained unmatched. Germline CDR1 is SGHRS and CDR2 is YFSETQ. The CDR3 contains 16 residues. The CDR3 loop is CASSLALREGTDTQYF. The CDR3 bases are TGCGCCAGCAGCTTGGCCTTACGGGAGGGTACAGATACGCAGTATTTT. Based on the CDR3 plus reference TRBV5-1 and TRBJ2-3, the full variable domain is KAGVTQTPRYLIKTRGQQVTLSCSPISGHRSVSWYQQTPGQGLQFLFEYFSETQRNKGNFPGRFSGRQFSNSRSEMNVSTLELGDSALYLCASSLALREGTDTQYFGPGTRLTVL.

This clonotype was observed many times. This chain uses TRBV5-1 with TRBJ2-7; D is unresolved. This CDR3 spans 11 amino acids. The V gene's germline CDR1 is SGHRS and CDR2 YFSETQ. Trimming took off 2 bases at V and 5 bases at J, with 5 bases between the two ends. The CDR3 DNA reads TGCGCCAGCAGCTTTCTAGACGAGCAGTACTTC. This codes for CASSFLDEQYF.

The chain has TRBV12-3 or TRBV12-4 and TRBJ2-4; 11 positions match TRBD1. The CDR3 length is 14 residues. The junction had 4 bases not matched to a gene; V was cut back by 5 bases and J by 7 bases. The DNA for the CDR3 is TGTGCCAGCAGTACCGGACAGGGGGCGAACATTCAGTACTTC. Translated: CASSTGQGANIQYF.

This clonotype was seen repeatedly, ten times or more. DNA of the CDR3: TGTGCCAGCAGTTACTCGAATTGGCGGGCCGCGAACACCGGGGAGCTGTTTTTT. Protein: CASSYSNWRAANTGELFF. V and J are TRBV6-2 or TRBV6-3 and TRBJ2-2, with D possibly matching TRBD2 (5 bases). CDR1 MNHEY and CDR2 SVGEGT come from the germline V gene. The V gene lost 0 bases and the J gene lost 0 bases, with 14 bases spanning the gap. This CDR3 has 18 amino acids.

V gene TRBV6-2 or TRBV6-3 combines with J gene TRBJ2-7; 13 bases align to TRBD2. The V gene end was trimmed by 2 bases and the J gene end by 4 bases; junction bases not matched to a gene: 8. The CDR3 extends over 17 amino acids. CDR1 and CDR2 (germline): MNHEY, SVGEGT. The CDR3 is CASSYPNGLAGEYEQYF. The CDR3, as DNA: TGTGCCAGCAGTTACCCGAACGGACTAGCGGGAGAGTACGAGCAGTACTTC.

The chain couples TRBV27 to TRBJ2-7; D possibly corresponds to TRBD2 (6 bases). Looked up from germline, CDR1 is MNHEY and CDR2 is SMNVEV (reference sequence). V lost 3 bases and J lost 5, with 17 bases in between. This CDR3 spans 15 amino acids. The CDR3 reads CASSFVRDGGNEQYF. In DNA form, the CDR3 reads TGTGCCAGCAGTTTTGTCCGGGACGGAGGGAACGAGCAGTACTTC.